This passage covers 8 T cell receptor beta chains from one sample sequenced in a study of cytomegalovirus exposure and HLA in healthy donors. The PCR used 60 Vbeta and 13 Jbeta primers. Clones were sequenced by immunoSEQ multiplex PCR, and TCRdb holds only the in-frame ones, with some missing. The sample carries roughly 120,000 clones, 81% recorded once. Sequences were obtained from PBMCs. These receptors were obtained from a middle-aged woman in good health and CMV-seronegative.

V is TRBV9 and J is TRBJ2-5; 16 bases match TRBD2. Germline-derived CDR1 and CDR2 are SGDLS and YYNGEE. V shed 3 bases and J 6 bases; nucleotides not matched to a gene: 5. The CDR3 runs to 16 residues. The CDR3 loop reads CASSDGTSGRAQTQYF. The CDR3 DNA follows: TGTGCCAGCAGCGACGGGACTAGCGGGAGGGCCCAGACCCAGTACTTC.

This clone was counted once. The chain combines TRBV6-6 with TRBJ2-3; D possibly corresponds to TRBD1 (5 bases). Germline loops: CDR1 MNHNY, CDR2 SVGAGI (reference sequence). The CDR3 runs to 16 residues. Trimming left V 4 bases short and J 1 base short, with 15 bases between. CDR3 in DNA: TGTGCCAGCAGTTTCCTCGGTCAAGGGGGCACAGATACGCAGTATTTT. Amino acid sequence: CASSFLGQGGTDTQYF.

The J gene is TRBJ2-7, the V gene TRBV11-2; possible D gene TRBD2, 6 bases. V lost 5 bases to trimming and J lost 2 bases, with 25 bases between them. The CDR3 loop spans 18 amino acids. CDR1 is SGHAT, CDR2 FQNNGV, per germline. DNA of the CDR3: TGTGCCAGCAGCCCCTTGGTGCGGGACCGATTTAAACCCTACGAGCAGTACTTC. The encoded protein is CASSPLVRDRFKPYEQYF.

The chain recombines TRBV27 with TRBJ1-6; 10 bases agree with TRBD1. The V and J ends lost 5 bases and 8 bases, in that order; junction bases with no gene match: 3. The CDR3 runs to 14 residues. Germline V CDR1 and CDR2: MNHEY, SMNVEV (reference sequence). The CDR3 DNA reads TGTGCCAGCAGTCTCGGACAGGGGGATTCACCCCTCCACTTT. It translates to CASSLGQGDSPLHF.

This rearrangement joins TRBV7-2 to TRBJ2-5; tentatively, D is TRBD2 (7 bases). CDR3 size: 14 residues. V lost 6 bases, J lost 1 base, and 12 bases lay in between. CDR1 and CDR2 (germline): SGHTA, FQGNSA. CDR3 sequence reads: CASRKGGSQETQYF. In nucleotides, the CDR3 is TGTGCCAGCAGGAAGGGGGGGAGCCAAGAGACCCAGTACTTC. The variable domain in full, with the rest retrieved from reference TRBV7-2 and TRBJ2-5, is GAGVSQSPSNKVTEKGKDVELRCDPISGHTALYWYRQSLGQGLEFLIYFQGNSAPDKSGLPSDRFSAERTGGSVSTLTIQRTQQEDSAVYLCASRKGGSQETQYFGPGTRLLVL.

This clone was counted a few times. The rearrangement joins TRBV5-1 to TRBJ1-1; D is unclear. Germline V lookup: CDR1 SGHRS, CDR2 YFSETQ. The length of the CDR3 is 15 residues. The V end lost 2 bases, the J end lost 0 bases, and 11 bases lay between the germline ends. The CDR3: CASSFDTSMNTEAFF. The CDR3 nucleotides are TGCGCCAGCAGCTTTGACACTTCCATGAACACTGAAGCTTTCTTT.

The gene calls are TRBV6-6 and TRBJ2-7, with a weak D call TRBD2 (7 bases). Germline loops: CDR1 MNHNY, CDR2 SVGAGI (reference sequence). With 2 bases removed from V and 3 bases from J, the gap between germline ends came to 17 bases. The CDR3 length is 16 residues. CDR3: CASSYGGGRENYEQYF. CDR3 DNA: TGTGCCAGCAGTTACGGGGGGGGGCGGGAAAACTACGAGCAGTACTTC.

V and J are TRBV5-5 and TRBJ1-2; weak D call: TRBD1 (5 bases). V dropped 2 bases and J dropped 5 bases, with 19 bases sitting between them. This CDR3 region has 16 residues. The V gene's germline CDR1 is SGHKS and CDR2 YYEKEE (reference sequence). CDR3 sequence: CASSLLTGVFLYGYTF. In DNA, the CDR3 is TGTGCCAGCAGCTTACTAACGGGGGTCTTCTTGTATGGCTACACCTTC.